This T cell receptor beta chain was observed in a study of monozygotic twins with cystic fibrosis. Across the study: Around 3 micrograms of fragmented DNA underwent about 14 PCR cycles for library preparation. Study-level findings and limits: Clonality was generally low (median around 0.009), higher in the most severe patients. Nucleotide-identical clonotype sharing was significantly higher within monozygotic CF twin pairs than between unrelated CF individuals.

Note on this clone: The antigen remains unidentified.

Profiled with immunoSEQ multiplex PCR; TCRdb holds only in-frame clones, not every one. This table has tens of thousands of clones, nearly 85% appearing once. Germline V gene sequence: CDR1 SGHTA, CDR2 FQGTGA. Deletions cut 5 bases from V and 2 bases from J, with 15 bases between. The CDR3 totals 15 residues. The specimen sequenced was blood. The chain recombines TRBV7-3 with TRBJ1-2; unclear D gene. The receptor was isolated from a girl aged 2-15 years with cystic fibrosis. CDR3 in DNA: TGTGCCAGCAGCGCCCTAACCACACCGAACTATGGCTACACCTTC. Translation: CASSALTTPNYGYTF. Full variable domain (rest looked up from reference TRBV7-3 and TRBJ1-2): GAGVSQTPSNKVTEKGKYVELRCDPISGHTALYWYRQSLGQGPEFLIYFQGTGAADDSGLPNDRFFAVRPEGSVSTLKIQRTERGDSAVYLCASSALTTPNYGYTFGSGTRLTVV.